This T cell receptor (beta chain) was recorded in a study of blood T cell repertoires in COVID-19. Study overall: Nucleic acid was either cDNA or gDNA, and it came from T cells, B-cell-depleted T cells, or PBMCs.

CDR1 SNHLY and CDR2 FYNNEI come from the germline V gene. The CDR3 sequence is 19 residues long. The J segment lost 6 bases and the V segment lost 3 bases, leaving 15 bases of the junction unmatched. Repertoires were generated with immunoSEQ multiplex PCR, while TCRdb's copy carries only in-frame clones and drops some. Seen here are approximately 45,000 clones, 90% observed once, and the top ten hold about 5.1%. This chain connects TRBV2 to TRBJ2-2, with 11 positions matching TRBD2. The TCR comes from a man in his 70s with acute or convalescent COVID-19. Material for sequencing was peripheral blood. This chain's CDR3 is CASSEVLAGGSEPPGELFF. In nucleotides, the CDR3 is TGTGCCAGCAGTGAGGTGCTAGCGGGGGGCTCAGAACCACCCGGGGAGCTGTTTTTT.